The sequence of this T cell receptor beta chain was determined in a study of blood T cell repertoires in COVID-19. Looking at the study overall: The United States, Italy and Spain supplied acute and convalescent COVID-19 samples. From T cells, B-cell-depleted T cells, or PBMCs came the material, which was cDNA or gDNA.

The ends were cut back, 5 bases at V and 4 bases at J, with 12 bases in the middle. The CDR3 is made up of 14 amino acids. The germline gives CDR1 SGHTA, CDR2 FQGNSA. Measured with immunoSEQ multiplex PCR; TCRdb has only the in-frame clones, and not every one. The sample yields around 100,000 clones, around four fifths seen once. The chain uses TRBV7-2 and TRBJ1-3; possibly TRBD1 for D (6 bases). The sequence came from a man aged 50 or older with active or convalescent COVID-19. Material: peripheral blood. The CDR3 DNA reads TGTGCCAGCAGCCAAAGGGGGTTAGGAAACACCATATATTTT. This codes for CASSQRGLGNTIYF.